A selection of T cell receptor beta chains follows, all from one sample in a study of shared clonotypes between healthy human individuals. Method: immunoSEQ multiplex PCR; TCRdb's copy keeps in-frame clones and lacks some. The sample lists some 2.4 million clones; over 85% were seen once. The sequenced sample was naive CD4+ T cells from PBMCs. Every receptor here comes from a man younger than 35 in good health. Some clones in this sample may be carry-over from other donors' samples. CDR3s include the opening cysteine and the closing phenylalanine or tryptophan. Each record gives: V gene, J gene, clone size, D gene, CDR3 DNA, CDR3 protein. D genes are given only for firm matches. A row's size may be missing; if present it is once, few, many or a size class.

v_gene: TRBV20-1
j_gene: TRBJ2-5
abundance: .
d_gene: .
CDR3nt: TGCAGTGCCCGAAGGGAGACCCAGTACTTC
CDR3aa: CSARRETQYF

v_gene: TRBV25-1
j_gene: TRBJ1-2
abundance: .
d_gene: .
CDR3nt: TGTGCCAGCAGTGAATTCGGGACCTATGGCTACACCTTC
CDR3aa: CASSEFGTYGYTF

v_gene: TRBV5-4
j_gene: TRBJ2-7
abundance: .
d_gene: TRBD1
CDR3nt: TGTGCCAGCAGCTTCCCGGGACAGGCGAGCGAGCAGTACTTC
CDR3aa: CASSFPGQASEQYF

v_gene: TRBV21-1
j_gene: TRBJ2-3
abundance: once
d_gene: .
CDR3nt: TGTGCCAGCCGACAGGATACAGGGGGCCGGACAGATACGCAGTATTTT
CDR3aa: CASRQDTGGRTDTQYF

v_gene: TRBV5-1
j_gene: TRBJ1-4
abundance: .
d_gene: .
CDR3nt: TGCGCCAGCAAGGGTACCACTAATGAAAAACTGTTTTTT
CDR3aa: CASKGTTNEKLFF

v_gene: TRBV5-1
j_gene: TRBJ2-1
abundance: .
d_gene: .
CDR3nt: TGCGCCAGCAGCCCGCGTCCAGGGGGGAATGAGCAGTTCTTC
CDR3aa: CASSPRPGGNEQFF

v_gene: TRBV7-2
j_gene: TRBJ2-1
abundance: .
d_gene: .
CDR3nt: TGTGCCAGCAGCTTAAGACCTACCAATGAGCAGTTCTTC
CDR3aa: CASSLRPTNEQFF

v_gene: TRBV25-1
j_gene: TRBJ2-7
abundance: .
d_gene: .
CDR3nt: TGTGCCAGCAGTGTCGGTTCCTACGAGCAGTACTTC
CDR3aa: CASSVGSYEQYF

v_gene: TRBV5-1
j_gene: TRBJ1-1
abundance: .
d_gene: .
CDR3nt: TGCGCCAGCAGCTTGAGCCAGGTTGGCACTGAAGCTTTCTTT
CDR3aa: CASSLSQVGTEAFF

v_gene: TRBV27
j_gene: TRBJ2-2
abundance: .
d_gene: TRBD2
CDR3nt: TGTGCCAGCAGTCCTCTTCTAGCGGGAGGAAGGACCGGGGAGCTGTTTTTT
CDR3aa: CASSPLLAGGRTGELFF

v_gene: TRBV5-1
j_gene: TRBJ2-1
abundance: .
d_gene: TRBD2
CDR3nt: TGCGCCAGCAGCTTGGGACTAGCGGGAGTGCTAGCCGAGGAGCAGTTCTTC
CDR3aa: CASSLGLAGVLAEEQFF

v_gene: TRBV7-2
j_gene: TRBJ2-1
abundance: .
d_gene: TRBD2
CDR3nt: TGTGCCAGCAGCGCTCAGACTAGCGTCCTCTCCTACAATGAGCAGTTCTTC
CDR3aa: CASSAQTSVLSYNEQFF

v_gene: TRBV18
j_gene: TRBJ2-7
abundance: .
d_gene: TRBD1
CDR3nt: TGTGCCAGCTCAGGACAGGGTAACAACGAGCAGTACTTC
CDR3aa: CASSGQGNNEQYF

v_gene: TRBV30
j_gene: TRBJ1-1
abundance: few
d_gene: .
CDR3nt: TGTGCCTGGAGTAAGGGAGGCGTCACTGAAGCTTTCTTT
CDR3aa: CAWSKGGVTEAFF

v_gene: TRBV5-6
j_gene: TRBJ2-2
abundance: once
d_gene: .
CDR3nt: TGTGCCAGCAGCCGGTTGGGGGGCGGGGAGCTGTTTTTT
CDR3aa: CASSRLGGGELFF

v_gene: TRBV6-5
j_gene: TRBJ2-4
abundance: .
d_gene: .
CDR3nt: TGTGCCAGCAGTTCCAAACTAGCCAAAAACATTCAGTACTTC
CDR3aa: CASSSKLAKNIQYF

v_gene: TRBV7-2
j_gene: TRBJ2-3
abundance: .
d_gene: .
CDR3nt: TGTGCCAGCAGCTTACAGGGGTTGGGCACAGATACGCAGTATTTT
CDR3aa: CASSLQGLGTDTQYF

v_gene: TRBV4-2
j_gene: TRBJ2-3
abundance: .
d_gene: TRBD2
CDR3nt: TGTGCCAGCAGCCAGACTAGCTTCAGCTCAGATACGCAGTATTTT
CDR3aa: CASSQTSFSSDTQYF

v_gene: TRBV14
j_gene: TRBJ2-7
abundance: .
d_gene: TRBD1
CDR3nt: TGTGCCAGCAGCCAAGGGGGACAGGGATCCGAGCAGTACTTC
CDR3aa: CASSQGGQGSEQYF

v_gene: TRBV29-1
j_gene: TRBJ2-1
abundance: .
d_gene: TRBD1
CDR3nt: TGCAGCGTTATGACAGGGTCCCATGAGCAGTTCTTC
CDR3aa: CSVMTGSHEQFF

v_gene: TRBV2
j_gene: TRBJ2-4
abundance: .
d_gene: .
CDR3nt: TGTGCCAGCTCGGTCCGGGGCGACATTCAGTACTTC
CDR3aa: CASSVRGDIQYF

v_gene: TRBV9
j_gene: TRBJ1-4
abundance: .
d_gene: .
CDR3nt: TGTGCCAGCAGCGTATCCCATGACAGAACGAATGAAAAACTGTTTTTT
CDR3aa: CASSVSHDRTNEKLFF

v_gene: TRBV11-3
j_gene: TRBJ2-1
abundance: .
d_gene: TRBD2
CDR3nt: TGTGCCAGCAGTCGACTAGCGTCGGCCAATGAGCAGTTCTTC
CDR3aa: CASSRLASANEQFF

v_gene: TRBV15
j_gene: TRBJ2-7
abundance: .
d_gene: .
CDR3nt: TGTGCCACCAGTCCCAGGCCATCGTTCTACGAGCAGTACTTC
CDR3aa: CATSPRPSFYEQYF

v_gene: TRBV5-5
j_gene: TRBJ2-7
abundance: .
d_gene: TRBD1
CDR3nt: TGTGCCAGCAGCTTTTTACAGGGGATCCCCTCCTACGAGCAGTACTTC
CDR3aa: CASSFLQGIPSYEQYF

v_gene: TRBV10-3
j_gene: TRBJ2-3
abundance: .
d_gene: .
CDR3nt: TGTGCCATCAGTGAGTCGGGTGGGCCAGATACGCAGTATTTT
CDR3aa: CAISESGGPDTQYF

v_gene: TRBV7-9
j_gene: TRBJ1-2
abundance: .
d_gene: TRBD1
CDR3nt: TGTGCCAGCAGCTCCATACCCGGGGACAGTGAGGGATACACCTTC
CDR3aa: CASSSIPGDSEGYTF

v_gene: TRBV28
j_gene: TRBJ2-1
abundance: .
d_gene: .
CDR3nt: TGTTCCTCGACTAGCTCCTACAATGAGCAGTTCTTC
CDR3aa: CSSTSSYNEQFF